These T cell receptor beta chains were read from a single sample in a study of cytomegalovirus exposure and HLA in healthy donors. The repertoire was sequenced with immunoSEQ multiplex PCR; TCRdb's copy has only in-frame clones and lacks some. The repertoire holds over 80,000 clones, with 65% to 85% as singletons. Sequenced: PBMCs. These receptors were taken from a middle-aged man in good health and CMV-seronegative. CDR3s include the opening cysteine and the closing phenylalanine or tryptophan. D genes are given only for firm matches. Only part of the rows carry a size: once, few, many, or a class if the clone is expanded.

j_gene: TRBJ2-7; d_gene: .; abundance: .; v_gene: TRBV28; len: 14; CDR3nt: TGTGCCAGCAGTTTATCCACAGGGATCTACGAGCAGTACTTC; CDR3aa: CASSLSTGIYEQYF
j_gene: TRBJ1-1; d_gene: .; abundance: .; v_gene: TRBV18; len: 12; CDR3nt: TGTGCCAGCTCACCGGGGCCGGGTGAAGCTTTCTTT; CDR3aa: CASSPGPGEAFF
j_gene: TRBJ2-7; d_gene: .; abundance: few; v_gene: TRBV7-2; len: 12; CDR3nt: TGTGCCAGCGGGGGGAGCTCCTACGAGCAGTACTTC; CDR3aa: CASGGSSYEQYF
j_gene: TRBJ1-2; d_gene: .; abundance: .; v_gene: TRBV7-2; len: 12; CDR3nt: TGTGCCAGCAGCTTAGCAGGGGATGGCTACACCTTC; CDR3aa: CASSLAGDGYTF
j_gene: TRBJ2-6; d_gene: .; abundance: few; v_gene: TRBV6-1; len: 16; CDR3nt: TGTGCCAGCAGTGAAGTGGCGGGGTTCGGGGCCAACGTCCTGACTTTC; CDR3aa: CASSEVAGFGANVLTF
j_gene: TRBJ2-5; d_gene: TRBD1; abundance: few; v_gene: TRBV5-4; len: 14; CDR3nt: TGTGCCAGCAGCCCACGGGACAGGGGGAGGACCCAGTACTTC; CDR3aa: CASSPRDRGRTQYF
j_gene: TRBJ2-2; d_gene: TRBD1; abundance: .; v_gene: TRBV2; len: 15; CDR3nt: TGTGCCAGCAGTAAGACAGGGGGTGCCACCGGGGAGCTGTTTTTT; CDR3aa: CASSKTGGATGELFF
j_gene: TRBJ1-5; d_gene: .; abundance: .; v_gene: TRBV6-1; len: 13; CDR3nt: TGTGCCAGCAGTTATCGGGGAAATCAGCCCCAGCATTTT; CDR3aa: CASSYRGNQPQHF
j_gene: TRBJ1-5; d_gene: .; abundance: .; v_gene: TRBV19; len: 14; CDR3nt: TGTGCCACCAAAGGACGGGACTTCAATCAGCCCCAGCATTTT; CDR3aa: CATKGRDFNQPQHF
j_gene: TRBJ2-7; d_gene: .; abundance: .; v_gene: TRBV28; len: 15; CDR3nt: TGTGCCAGCAGTTACCCCCGGGACATTCCCAACGAGCAGTACTTC; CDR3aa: CASSYPRDIPNEQYF
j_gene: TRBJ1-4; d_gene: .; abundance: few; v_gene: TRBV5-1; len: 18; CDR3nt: TGCGCCAGCAGTTGGGGCTCACCCTCGACAGTGGTTGCAGAAAAACTGTTTTTT; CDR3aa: CASSWGSPSTVVAEKLFF
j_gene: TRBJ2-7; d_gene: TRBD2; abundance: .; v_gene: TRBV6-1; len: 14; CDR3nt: TGTGCCAGCAGTGCACGGGGGGGGTCCTACGAGCAGTACTTC; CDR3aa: CASSARGGSYEQYF
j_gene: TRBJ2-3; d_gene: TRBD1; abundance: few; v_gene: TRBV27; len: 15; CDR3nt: TGTGCCAGCAGTTCCGGGACAGGGGGCACAGATACGCAGTATTTT; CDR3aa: CASSSGTGGTDTQYF
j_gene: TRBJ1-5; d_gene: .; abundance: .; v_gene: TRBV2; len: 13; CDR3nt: TGTGCCAGCAGTGACGAGCCCAATCAGCCCCAGCATTTT; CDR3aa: CASSDEPNQPQHF
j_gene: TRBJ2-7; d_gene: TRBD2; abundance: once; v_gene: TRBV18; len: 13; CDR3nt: TGTGCCAGCTCACCGGTAACGGGAGGTGAGCAGTACTTC; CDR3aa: CASSPVTGGEQYF
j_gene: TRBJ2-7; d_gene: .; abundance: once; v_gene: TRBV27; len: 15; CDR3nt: TGTGCCAGCAGTTTATGGCATTCAAGCGGCCACGAGCAGTACTTC; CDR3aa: CASSLWHSSGHEQYF
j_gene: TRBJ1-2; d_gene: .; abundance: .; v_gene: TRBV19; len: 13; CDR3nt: TGTGCCGTTGATCCCGGTCGAAACTATGGCTACACCTTC; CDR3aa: CAVDPGRNYGYTF
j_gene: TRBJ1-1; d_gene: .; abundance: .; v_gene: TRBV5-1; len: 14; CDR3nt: TGCGCCAGCAGCTTGACCGGCAGGGACACTGAAGCTTTCTTT; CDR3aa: CASSLTGRDTEAFF
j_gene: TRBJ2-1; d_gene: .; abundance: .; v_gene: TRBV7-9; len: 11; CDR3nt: TGTGCCAGCAGCTTAATCTATGAGCAGTTCTTC; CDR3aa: CASSLIYEQFF
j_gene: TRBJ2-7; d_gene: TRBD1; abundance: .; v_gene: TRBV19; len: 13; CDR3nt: TGTGCCAGTAGTCCGGGACAGAGCTACGAGCAGTACTTC; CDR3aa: CASSPGQSYEQYF
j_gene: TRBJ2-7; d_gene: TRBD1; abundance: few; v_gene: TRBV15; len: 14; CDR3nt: TGTGCCACCAGCAGCACAGGGGGAATCCACGAGCAGTACTTC; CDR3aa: CATSSTGGIHEQYF
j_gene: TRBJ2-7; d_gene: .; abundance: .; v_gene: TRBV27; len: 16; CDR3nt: TGTGCCAGCAGTTTATTCCGGGAATCTAGCTCCTACGAGCAGTACTTC; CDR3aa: CASSLFRESSSYEQYF
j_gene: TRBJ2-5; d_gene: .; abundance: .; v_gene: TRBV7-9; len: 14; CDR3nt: TGTGCCAGCAGCGGGGCCGACGCACAAGAGACCCAGTACTTC; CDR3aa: CASSGADAQETQYF
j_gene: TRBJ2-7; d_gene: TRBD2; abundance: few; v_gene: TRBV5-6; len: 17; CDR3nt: TGTGCCAGCAGCTTCCCGGGACTAGCGGGAGTCTCTAACGAGCAGTACTTC; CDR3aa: CASSFPGLAGVSNEQYF
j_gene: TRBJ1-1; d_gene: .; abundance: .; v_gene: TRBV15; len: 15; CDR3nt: TGTGCCACCAGCAGAAGTAGAGAGGGAGGGACTGAAGCTTTCTTT; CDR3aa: CATSRSREGGTEAFF
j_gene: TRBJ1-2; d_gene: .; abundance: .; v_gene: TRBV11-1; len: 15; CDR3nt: TGTGCCAGCAGCTTAAGTTTCGACTTGAACTATGGCTACACCTTC; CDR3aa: CASSLSFDLNYGYTF
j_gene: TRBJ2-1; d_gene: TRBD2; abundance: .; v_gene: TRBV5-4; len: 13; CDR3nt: TGTGCCAGCAGCCAAGATAGCGGGAGTAGGCAGTTCTTC; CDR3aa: CASSQDSGSRQFF
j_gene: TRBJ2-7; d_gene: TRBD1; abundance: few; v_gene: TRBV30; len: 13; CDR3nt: TGTGCCTGGCGCCGGGACAGACCCTACGAGCAGTACTTC; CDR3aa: CAWRRDRPYEQYF
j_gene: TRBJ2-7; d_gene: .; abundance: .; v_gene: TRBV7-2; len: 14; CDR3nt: TGTGCCAGCAGCCTAGATCCCACTTACTACGAGCAGTACTTC; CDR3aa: CASSLDPTYYEQYF
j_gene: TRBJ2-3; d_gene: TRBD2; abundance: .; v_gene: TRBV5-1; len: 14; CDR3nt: TGCGCCAGCAGGCGGGAGGATGGCACAGATACGCAGTATTTT; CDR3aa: CASRREDGTDTQYF
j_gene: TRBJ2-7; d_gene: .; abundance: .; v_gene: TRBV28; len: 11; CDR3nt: TGTGCCAGCAGTTCCTCCTACGAGCAGTACTTC; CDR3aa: CASSSSYEQYF
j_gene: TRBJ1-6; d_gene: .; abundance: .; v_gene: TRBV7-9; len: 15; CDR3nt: TGTGCCAGCAGCTTAGAATCAGGGTTCAATTCACCCCTCCACTTT; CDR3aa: CASSLESGFNSPLHF
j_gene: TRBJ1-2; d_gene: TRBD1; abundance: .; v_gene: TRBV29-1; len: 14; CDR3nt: TGCAGCGTTGAACCCGGGACAGGGCCCTATGGCTACACCTTC; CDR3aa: CSVEPGTGPYGYTF
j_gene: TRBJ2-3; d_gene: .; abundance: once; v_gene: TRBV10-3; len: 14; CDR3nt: TGTGCCATCAGGACTAGTACGGAGACAGATACGCAGTATTTT; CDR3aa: CAIRTSTETDTQYF
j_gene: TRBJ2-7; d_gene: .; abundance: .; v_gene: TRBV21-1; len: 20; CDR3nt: TGTGCCAGCAGCAAAGGGACCCCATCACTAGCGGGAGGGCCAGTCCACGAGCAGTACTTC; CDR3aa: CASSKGTPSLAGGPVHEQYF
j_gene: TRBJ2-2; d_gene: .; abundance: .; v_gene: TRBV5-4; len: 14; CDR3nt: TGTGCCAGCAGCTTGGGAGTCGCTACCGGGGAGCTGTTTTTT; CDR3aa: CASSLGVATGELFF
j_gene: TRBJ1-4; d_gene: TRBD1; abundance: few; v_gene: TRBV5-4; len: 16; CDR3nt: TGTGCCAGCAGCCCTGGGACAGACCCAACTAATGAAAAACTGTTTTTT; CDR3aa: CASSPGTDPTNEKLFF
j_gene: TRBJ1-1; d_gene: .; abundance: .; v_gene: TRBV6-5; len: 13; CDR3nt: TGTGCCAGCAGCAACAGGGCAGGCACTGAAGCTTTCTTT; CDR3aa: CASSNRAGTEAFF
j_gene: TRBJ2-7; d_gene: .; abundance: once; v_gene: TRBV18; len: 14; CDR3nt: TGTGCCAGCTCACATGACGGGAAGCCCTACGAGCAGTACTTC; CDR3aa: CASSHDGKPYEQYF
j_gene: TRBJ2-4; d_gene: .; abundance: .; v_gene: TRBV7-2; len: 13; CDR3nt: TGTGCCAGCAGCTTAGAAAAGGGGAACATTCAGTACTTC; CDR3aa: CASSLEKGNIQYF
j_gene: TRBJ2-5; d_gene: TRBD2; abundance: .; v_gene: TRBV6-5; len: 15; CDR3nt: TGTGCCAGCACAGGGACTAGCGGGAATCAAGAGACCCAGTACTTC; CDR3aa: CASTGTSGNQETQYF
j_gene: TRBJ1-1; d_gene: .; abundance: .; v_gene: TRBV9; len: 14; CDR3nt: TGTGCCAGCAGCACTGCCTCCAAGAACACTGAAGCTTTCTTT; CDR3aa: CASSTASKNTEAFF
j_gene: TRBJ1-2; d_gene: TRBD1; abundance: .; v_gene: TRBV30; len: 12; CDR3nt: TGTGCCTTGACAGGGGTGTTGGGTGGCTACACCTTC; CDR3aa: CALTGVLGGYTF
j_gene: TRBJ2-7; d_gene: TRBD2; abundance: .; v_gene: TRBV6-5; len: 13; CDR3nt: TGTGCCAGCAGTTACTCAACGGGGGGCGAGCAGTACTTC; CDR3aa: CASSYSTGGEQYF
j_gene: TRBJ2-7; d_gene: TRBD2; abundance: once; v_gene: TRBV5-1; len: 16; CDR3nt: TGCGCCAGCAGCATCGGACTAGCGGGAGGGCAAGACGAGCAGTACTTC; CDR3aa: CASSIGLAGGQDEQYF
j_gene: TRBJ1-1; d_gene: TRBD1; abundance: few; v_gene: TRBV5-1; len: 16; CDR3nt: TGCGCCAGCAGCTTACACCGACAGGGGGTGGACACTGAAGCTTTCTTT; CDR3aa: CASSLHRQGVDTEAFF
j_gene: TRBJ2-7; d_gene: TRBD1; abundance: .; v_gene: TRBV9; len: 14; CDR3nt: TGTGCCAGTAATACCGGGACAGGGACCCACGAGCAGTACTTC; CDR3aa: CASNTGTGTHEQYF
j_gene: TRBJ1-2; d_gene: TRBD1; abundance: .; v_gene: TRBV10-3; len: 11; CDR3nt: TGTGCCATCATGAACAGGGGTCTAGAAGCCTTC; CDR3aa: CAIMNRGLEAF